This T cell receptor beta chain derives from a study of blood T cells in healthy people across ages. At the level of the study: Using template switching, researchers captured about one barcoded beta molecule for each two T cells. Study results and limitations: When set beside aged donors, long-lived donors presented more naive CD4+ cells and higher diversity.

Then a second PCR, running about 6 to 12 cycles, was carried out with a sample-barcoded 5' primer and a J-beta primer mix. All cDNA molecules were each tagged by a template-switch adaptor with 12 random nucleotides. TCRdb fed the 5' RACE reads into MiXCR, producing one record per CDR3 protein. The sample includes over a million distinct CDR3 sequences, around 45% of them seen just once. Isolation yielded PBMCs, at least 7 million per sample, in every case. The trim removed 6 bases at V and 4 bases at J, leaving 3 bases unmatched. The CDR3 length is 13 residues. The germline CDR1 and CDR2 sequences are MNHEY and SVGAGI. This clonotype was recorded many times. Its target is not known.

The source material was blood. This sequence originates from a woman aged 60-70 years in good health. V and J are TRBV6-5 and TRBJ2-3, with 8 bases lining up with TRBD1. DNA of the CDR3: TGTGCCAGCAGCGACAGGGGCCCAGATACGCAGTATTTT. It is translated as CASSDRGPDTQYF.